The present TCR beta chain was sequenced within a study of blood T cell repertoires in COVID-19 (dated by TCRdb to 2018 to 2021). The study in broad terms: The collaborator samples originated in the United States, Italy and Spain and spanned the acute and convalescent phases of COVID-19. A de-identified subject ID, COVID-19 status, age in years and sex were almost always included in the sample metadata. The repertoires were released in a freely available public database intended as a resource for research on the immune response to SARS-CoV-2. Samples were obtained from the ongoing ImmuneRACE study (first 160 participants) and from 950 to 1,500 subjects provided by 6 global collaborators. The prospective study material was composed of cDNA or gDNA derived from T cells, B-cell-depleted T cells, or PBMCs. Deeply sampled blood TCRbeta repertoires from subjects exposed to, actively infected with, or recovered from COVID-19 were included in the dataset. HLA class I and class II types, where available, came from metadata supplied by the sample provider rather than from assay-based typing.

The paper as a whole reports these results and caveats: The quantity of clinical and demographic metadata differed by source and by participant and was supplied without curation.

Worth noting for this clone: This receptor's antigen is unknown. Base quality data are lacking; no much larger clone is found one base away.

The collaborating institutions used their own protocols to collect whole blood in K2EDTA tubes. For TCRbeta analysis, collaborators shipped samples as frozen whole blood, isolated PBMCs, or DNA extracted from either of those sample types. TCRbeta CDR3 regions were amplified from genomic DNA using the immunoSEQ Assay, a bias-controlled multiplex PCR. Per the source publication's procedure: Within the assay, amplification of reference gene primers was used to estimate how many nucleated cells each sample contained. Sequence reads were collapsed and filtered to measure the absolute abundance of every unique TCRbeta CDR3 rearrangement. For each sample, productive Simpson clonality was calculated by taking the square root of Simpson's diversity index across productive rearrangements. The immuneACCESS repertoire file appears here via TCRdb, limited to in-frame rearrangements. These files lack a portion of the clones; in checked studies, under half of the deficit traces to unresolved V genes, and the cause of the others is not known. Clonal size and the V and J genes are those of that table, whereas D and trimming came from the DNA. The sample data list 65,000 to 90,000 clones, and 80% to 90% of these were observed just once. Of the sample, more than 8% falls within the top ten clones.

Measured from the cysteine to the phenylalanine, the CDR3 is 14 residues long. The only DNA kept is the CDR3, 42 bases in frame from the first base. CDR1 and CDR2, per the germline V gene (reference sequence), are SGHKS and YYEKEE. The germline ends are 15 bases apart after V is trimmed by 5 bases and J by 7 bases. This clonotype originated in a man in his fifties or sixties with acute or convalescent COVID-19. The rearrangement combines TRBV5-5 with TRBJ1-4; tentative D gene TRBD1, with 5 bases matching. Sequenced sample: peripheral blood. The CDR3 reads as follows: CASSFWGEGEKLFF. The nucleotide sequence reads as follows: TGTGCCAGCAGTTTTTGGGGGGAAGGTGAAAAACTGTTTTTT.